A single sample gave rise to the 27 T cell receptor beta chains below, sequenced in a study of T cells after posttransplantation cyclophosphamide. Profiled with immunoSEQ multiplex PCR; TCRdb holds only in-frame clones, not every one. Of 30,000 to 40,000 clones in the sample, roughly 89% were seen once. What was sequenced was PBMCs. The receptors were gathered from a woman aged 35 to 49 with a blood cancer, CMV-positive, and with a related stem cell donor.

The chain couples TRBV5-1 to TRBJ2-7; 7 positions agree with TRBD2. The V gene end was trimmed by 4 bases and the J gene end by 3 bases; junction bases not matched to a gene: 4. CDR3 length: 13 amino acids. Looked up from germline, CDR1 is SGHRS and CDR2 is YFSETQ. CDR3 loop: CASSLAAYYEQYF. The DNA of the CDR3 is TGCGCCAGCAGCCTAGCGGCTTACTACGAGCAGTACTTC. The complete variable domain, with remaining parts taken from reference TRBV5-1 and TRBJ2-7, reads KAGVTQTPRYLIKTRGQQVTLSCSPISGHRSVSWYQQTPGQGLQFLFEYFSETQRNKGNFPGRFSGRQFSNSRSEMNVSTLELGDSALYLCASSLAAYYEQYFGPGTRLTVT.

Notes on this clone: One junction end disagrees with the germline gene, perhaps due to a read error. The same CDR3 arises from other DNA sequences in this sample as well. V usage is TRBV7-9 and J usage is TRBJ1-6; 7 bases match TRBD1. Germline CDR1 is SEHNR and CDR2 is FQNEAQ (reference sequence). The CDR3 sequence is 14 residues long. CDR3 nucleotide sequence: TGTGCCAGCAGCTTTGACAGGGCTAATTCCCCCCTCCACTTT. It codes for CASSFDRANSPLHF.

V gene TRBV5-4 combines with J gene TRBJ2-3; D possibly corresponds to TRBD1 (6 bases). Germline CDR1 SGHNT, CDR2 YYREEE (reference sequence). The CDR3 consists of 15 residues. V lost 1 base to trimming and J lost 5 bases, with 14 bases between them. The CDR3 bases are TGTGCCAGCAGCTTGTGGGAAACAGGGATAGATACGCAGTATTTT. It yields the protein CASSLWETGIDTQYF.

J is TRBJ1-2 and V is TRBV7-9; 7 bases align to TRBD1. Germline CDR1 reads SEHNR; CDR2 reads FQNEAQ (reference sequence). Germline trimming cut 2 bases from V and 3 bases from J; bases unmatched to any gene: 3. The CDR3 extends over 14 amino acids. This chain's CDR3 is CASSLLGQDYGYTF. The CDR3 nucleotides read TGTGCCAGCAGCTTACTCGGACAGGACTATGGCTACACCTTC.

This chain joins TRBV28 and TRBJ1-2; 7 nucleotides line up with TRBD1. Germline CDR1 and CDR2: MDHEN and SYDVKM. Germline trimming cut 8 bases from V and 4 bases from J; bases unmatched to any gene: 13. The CDR3 has 15 residues. In DNA form, the CDR3 reads TGTGCCAGCGCGCTAGGGGGCCACATACCCTATGGCTACACCTTC. Protein: CASALGGHIPYGYTF.

The chain couples TRBV9 to TRBJ2-7; D might be TRBD1 (6 bases). V was clipped by 3 bases and J by 6 bases, with 16 bases between them. Germline-derived CDR1 and CDR2 are SGDLS and YYNGEE. The CDR3 covers 14 residues. The CDR3 loop reads CASSATGFSFEQYF. The CDR3 region has the DNA TGTGCCAGCAGCGCGACAGGTTTCTCTTTCGAGCAGTACTTC. The whole variable domain, remainder taken from reference TRBV9 and TRBJ2-7, is DSGVTQTPKHLITATGQRVTLRCSPRSGDLSVYWYQQSLDQGLQFLIQYYNGEERAKGNILERFSAQQFPDLHSELNLSSLELGDSALYFCASSATGFSFEQYFGPGTRLTVT.

DNA for the CDR3: TGTGCCAGCAGCTCCTATCAGCCCCAGCATTTT. Translating it yields CASSSYQPQHF. This sequence joins TRBV5-8 and TRBJ1-5; the D is unclear. CDR1 is SGHTS, CDR2 YDEGEE, per germline. CDR3 length: 11 residues. V was trimmed by 3 bases and J by 5 bases, leaving 3 bases between them. Full variable domain (outside the CDR3, taken from reference TRBV5-8 and TRBJ1-5): EAGVTQSPTHLIKTRGQQATLRCSPISGHTSVYWYQQALGLGLQFLLWYDEGEERNRGNFPPRFSGRQFPNYSSELNVNALELEDSALYLCASSSYQPQHFGDGTRLSIL.

The chain combines TRBV6-1 with TRBJ1-1, with 7 bases that match TRBD1. The trim removed 6 bases at V and 2 bases at J, leaving 3 bases unmatched. There are 13 residues in the CDR3. CDR1 and CDR2 from the germline V gene are MNHNS and SASEGT. The CDR3 region has the DNA TGTGCCAGCAGAGGGACAGCCAACACTGAAGCTTTCTTT. Residues: CASRGTANTEAFF.

This clone was seen a single time. This sequence joins TRBV10-3 and TRBJ1-2, with D perhaps matching TRBD1 (6 bases). Germline CDR1 reads ENHRY; CDR2 reads SYGVKD. The CDR3 has 11 amino acids. V shed 6 bases and J shed 8 bases, with 10 bases lying between them. The CDR3 DNA reads TGTGCCATCAGCCGGGACACCGGCTACACCTTC. Amino acid sequence: CAISRDTGYTF.

This clone was seen once. The CDR3 reads CASSLDVKSSTDTQYF. CDR3 DNA sequence: TGCGCCAGCAGCCTAGACGTAAAATCTAGCACAGATACGCAGTATTTT. This chain uses TRBV5-1 with TRBJ2-3; no reliable D call. Germline V gene sequence: CDR1 SGHRS, CDR2 YFSETQ. Trimming removed 4 bases at V and 0 bases at J, with 15 bases between. The CDR3 runs to 16 residues.

This clone came up once. This chain links TRBV25-1 with TRBJ1-1, with 7 bases lining up with TRBD1. The V and J ends lost 3 bases and 8 bases, in that order; junction bases with no gene match: 6. The CDR3 consists of 13 residues. The germline V gene encodes CDR1 MGHDK and CDR2 SYGVNS. The DNA of the CDR3 is TGTGCCAGCAGTGATGTGGGACAGTACGAAGCTTTCTTT. Encoded protein: CASSDVGQYEAFF.

The chain carries TRBV10-2 and TRBJ1-1; D gene ambiguous. V was trimmed by 5 bases and J by 4 bases, leaving 5 bases between them. This CDR3 comprises 11 residues. Germline V CDR1 and CDR2: WSHSY, SAAADI. The CDR3, as DNA: TGCGCCAGCAGTACAGTCACTGAAGCTTTCTTT. Protein: CASSTVTEAFF.

The chain uses TRBV28 and TRBJ2-3; 13 positions agree with TRBD2. The V gene end was trimmed by 3 bases and the J gene end by 6 bases; junction bases not matched to a gene: 9. The length of the CDR3 is 17 residues. Germline CDR1 reads MDHEN; CDR2 reads SYDVKM. The CDR3 bases are TGTGCCAGCAGTTTCCCCCTCACTAGCGGGGGGGATGATACGCAGTATTTT. This translates into CASSFPLTSGGDDTQYF.

The rearrangement links TRBV15 to TRBJ2-5, with no clear D. The CDR3 extends over 15 amino acids. V lost 0 bases and J lost 0, with 8 bases in between. The V gene's germline CDR1 is LNHNV and CDR2 YYDKDF (reference sequence). The CDR3 sequence: CATSREGLNQETQYF. CDR3 bases: TGTGCCACCAGCAGAGAGGGCCTTAACCAAGAGACCCAGTACTTC.

The chain is built from TRBV2 and TRBJ2-2; 7 nucleotides line up with TRBD1. J lost 1 base, V lost 6 bases, and 11 bases had no gene match. The CDR3 totals 17 residues. Germline CDR1 and CDR2: SNHLY and FYNNEI. Written as DNA, the CDR3 is TGTGCCAGCAGCGATGTAGGGGGCAGGGTGAACACCGGGGAGCTGTTTTTT. It yields the protein CASSDVGGRVNTGELFF.

This chain joins TRBV5-1 and TRBJ2-2, with D possibly matching TRBD1 (5 bases). Trimming cost V 6 bases and J 5 bases, with 14 bases left between them. Germline V gene sequence: CDR1 SGHRS, CDR2 YFSETQ. The CDR3 spans 14 residues. The CDR3 here is CASKETVSTGELFF. Written as DNA, the CDR3 is TGCGCCAGCAAGGAGACAGTATCAACCGGGGAGCTGTTTTTT.

The V gene is TRBV7-8, the J gene TRBJ2-7; TRBD1 matches 10 bases. The CDR3 spans 14 residues. The junction had 4 bases not matched to a gene; V was cut back by 6 bases and J by 2 bases. Germline V gives CDR1 SGHVS, CDR2 FQNEAQ. The CDR3 loop reads CASSSGTGAYEQYF. Written as DNA, the CDR3 is TGTGCCAGCAGTTCCGGGACAGGGGCCTACGAGCAGTACTTC.

The table lists this clone with a count of one. One end of the junction does not line up with germline, which may come from a read error. V gene TRBV5-5 combines with J gene TRBJ2-7; 7 bases match TRBD2. This CDR3 has 14 amino acids. Germline V CDR1 and CDR2: SGHKS, YYEKEE (reference sequence). In DNA, the CDR3 is TGTGCCAGCAGTCTGGCTAGCGGCACCCTGAGAACGGACTTC. Amino acid sequence: CASSLASGTLRTDF.

V gene TRBV15 combines with J gene TRBJ2-5, with 9 bases fitting TRBD1. CDR1 is LNHNV and CDR2 is YYDKDF in the germline V gene (reference sequence). V gave up 1 base and J gave up 2 bases; unmatched junction bases: 14. CDR3 length equals 19 residues. CDR3 DNA sequence: TGTGCCACCAGCAGAGGGTCGGACAGGGGACTATTAAGGCAAGAGACCCAGTACTTC. This sequence encodes CATSRGSDRGLLRQETQYF.

Concerning this clone: One junction end does not reproduce the germline sequence, and a read error may be involved. This same CDR3 is encoded by further DNA sequences in the sample. The chain combines TRBV7-8 with TRBJ2-5; the match to TRBD2 covers 13 bases. This CDR3 has 20 amino acids. The germline V gene has CDR1 SGHVS and CDR2 FQNEAQ. CDR3 in DNA: TGTGCCAGTAGCTTACCAATTACCACCGGGACTAGCGGGGCTCAAGAGACCCAGTACTTC. It is translated as CASSLPITTGTSGAQETQYF.

The chain couples TRBV6-5 to TRBJ1-5; 8 bases agree with TRBD1. The ends lost 5 bases at V and 6 bases at J; junction bases unmatched: 6. CDR3 length equals 14 residues. The germline V gene has CDR1 MNHEY and CDR2 SVGAGI. The CDR3 sequence is CASSENQGAQPQHF. The DNA for the CDR3 is TGTGCCAGCAGTGAAAATCAGGGGGCTCAGCCCCAGCATTTT.

CDR3 loop: CASSFASGSTDTQYF. The CDR3 coding sequence is TGTGCCAGCAGTTTTGCTAGCGGGAGCACAGATACGCAGTATTTT. The chain uses TRBV28 and TRBJ2-3; the match to TRBD2 covers 8 bases. CDR1 and CDR2 (germline): MDHEN, SYDVKM. The CDR3 covers 15 residues. The trim removed 3 bases at V and 0 bases at J, leaving 2 bases unmatched.

V gene TRBV11-2 combines with J gene TRBJ2-6, with D possibly being TRBD2 (6 bases). The CDR3 is made up of 16 amino acids. Between the trimmed V and J ends, which lost 1 base and 2 bases, there was a span of 9 bases. Germline V gene data show CDR1 as SGHAT and CDR2 as FQNNGV. CDR3 DNA sequence: TGTGCCAGCAGCTTAGGATGGGGGGCTGGGGCCAACGTCCTGACTTTC. Protein product: CASSLGWGAGANVLTF.

The chain is built from TRBV28 and TRBJ1-2; a possible D gene is TRBD1 (6 bases). The CDR3 is 15 residues long. Per the germline V gene, CDR1 is MDHEN and CDR2 is SYDVKM. V was shortened by 1 base and J by 6 bases, with 15 bases between the two germline ends. Written as DNA, the CDR3 is TGTGCCAGCAGTTTATCCCTCGAACAGGGAGATGGCTACACCTTC. Protein product: CASSLSLEQGDGYTF.

The chain combines TRBV21-1 with TRBJ1-5; TRBD1 is the table's D call and was not checked against the DNA. TRBV21-1 is recorded as a pseudogene. The CDR3 extends over 15 amino acids. CDR3 in amino acids: CASSKGAGVNQPQHF. For the CDR3, the DNA is TGTGCCAGCAGCAAAGGGGCAGGGGTCAATCAGCCCCAGCATTTT.

The chain links TRBV7-6 to TRBJ2-1, with 7 bases that match TRBD1. V shed 5 bases and J 6 bases; nucleotides not matched to a gene: 7. The germline V gene encodes CDR1 SGHVS and CDR2 FNYEAQ. The CDR3 has 14 amino acids. The CDR3 nucleotides read TGTGCCAGCAGCCTACGGGACAGCCTCAATGAGCAGTTCTTC. Translated: CASSLRDSLNEQFF.

In this sample, this clone turned up a few times. The chain has TRBV2 and TRBJ1-3, with 7 positions matching TRBD1. V was clipped by 5 bases and J by 7 bases; unmatched bases: 2. Germline V gene data show CDR1 as SNHLY and CDR2 as FYNNEI. There are 12 residues in the CDR3. For the CDR3, the DNA is TGTGCCAGCAGTAGACAGGGTAACACCATATATTTT. This encodes CASSRQGNTIYF.